These 20 T cell receptor beta chains came from one sample sequenced in a study of cytomegalovirus exposure and HLA in healthy donors. The PCR employed 60 Vbeta primers together with 13 Jbeta primers. This table comes from immunoSEQ multiplex PCR, and its TCRdb copy is limited to in-frame clones, with some not included. The sample holds about 40,000 clones. Sequenced: PBMCs. The receptors were gathered from a woman aged 30 to 39 in good health and CMV-seronegative.

V and J are TRBV19 and TRBJ2-7; 8 bases match TRBD1. This CDR3 has 14 residues. V dropped 10 bases and J dropped 3; count of bases not matched to a gene: 11. Looked up from germline, CDR1 is LNHDA and CDR2 is SQIVND (reference sequence). In nucleotides, the CDR3 is TGTGCCACCACCCCGGGGACAGGTAACTACGAGCAGTACTTC. The encoded protein is CATTPGTGNYEQYF.

This chain connects TRBV6-1 to TRBJ2-3; D may be TRBD2 (6 bases). The V gene lost 6 bases and the J gene lost 1 base, with 14 bases spanning the gap. Germline CDR1 MNHNS, CDR2 SASEGT. The CDR3 loop spans 15 amino acids. The CDR3 DNA reads as TGTGCCAGCAGCGATGGGGGAGGACGCACAGATACGCAGTATTTT. Translated: CASSDGGGRTDTQYF.

The chain couples TRBV5-1 to TRBJ2-1; D possibly corresponds to TRBD1 (5 bases). The germline V gene has CDR1 SGHRS and CDR2 YFSETQ. Trimming cost V 0 bases and J 4 bases, with 5 bases left between them. This CDR3 comprises 13 residues. In nucleotides, the CDR3 is TGCGCCAGCAGCTTGGACAGGTACAATGAGCAGTTCTTC. Amino acids: CASSLDRYNEQFF.

This chain uses TRBV6-6 with TRBJ1-2; the D is unclear. This CDR3 has 11 amino acids. Per the germline V gene, CDR1 is MNHNY and CDR2 is SVGAGI (reference sequence). Deletions cut 7 bases from V and 8 bases from J, with 11 bases between. CDR3 in DNA: TGTGCCAGCAACTACTATCGGGGCTACACCTTC. Translating it yields CASNYYRGYTF.

The chain combines TRBV27 with TRBJ1-5; 9 positions agree with TRBD1. V gave up 2 bases and J gave up 5 bases; unmatched junction bases: 1. Germline CDR1 and CDR2: MNHEY and SMNVEV (reference sequence). This CDR3 contains 14 residues. The CDR3 reads CASSLRTGDQPQHF. As DNA, the CDR3 is TGTGCCAGCAGTTTACGGACAGGGGATCAGCCCCAGCATTTT.

The rearrangement uses TRBV7-9 and TRBJ2-7; no definite D call. This CDR3 has 13 amino acids. Germline CDR1 reads SEHNR; CDR2 reads FQNEAQ (reference sequence). V gave up 2 bases and J gave up 0 bases, with 5 bases separating them. This CDR3 is CASSLPSSYEQYF. The CDR3 DNA reads TGTGCCAGCAGCTTACCCAGCTCCTACGAGCAGTACTTC. The complete variable domain, with remaining parts taken from reference TRBV7-9 and TRBJ2-7, reads DTGVSQNPRHKITKRGQNVTFRCDPISEHNRLYWYRQTLGQGPEFLTYFQNEAQLEKSRLLSDRFSAERPKGSFSTLEIQRTEQGDSAMYLCASSLPSSYEQYFGPGTRLTVT.

The rearrangement uses TRBV14 and TRBJ2-6; 8 bases line up with TRBD2. CDR3 length: 15 amino acids. V shed 8 bases and J 2 bases; nucleotides not matched to a gene: 5. Per the germline V gene, CDR1 is SGHDN and CDR2 is FVKESK. CDR3 loop: CASHRGGTGANVLTF. In DNA, the CDR3 is TGTGCCAGCCACCGGGGGGGAACTGGGGCCAACGTCCTGACTTTC.

The chain is built from TRBV18 and TRBJ1-4; no firm D call. The CDR3 is 17 residues long. Per germline, CDR1 KGHSH and CDR2 LQKENI. With 2 bases removed from V and 2 bases from J, the gap between germline ends came to 15 bases. The CDR3 loop is CASSPAGIGVTNEKLFF. Here the CDR3 DNA reads TGTGCCAGCTCACCAGCCGGGATCGGTGTGACTAATGAAAAACTGTTTTTT.

The gene calls are TRBV4-3 and TRBJ2-1, with D possibly TRBD2 on 6 matching bases. Germline CDR1 is LGHNA and CDR2 is YSLEER. CDR3 length: 15 amino acids. The ends were cut back, 0 bases at V and 2 bases at J, with 8 bases in the middle. Here the CDR3 DNA reads TGCGCCAGCAGCCAAGATCGCGGGACCTACAATGAGCAGTTCTTC. Protein: CASSQDRGTYNEQFF.

This chain uses TRBV12-5 with TRBJ2-1; no clear D. The germline V gene has CDR1 LGHNT and CDR2 FRNRAP. This CDR3 is 16 amino acids long. The V end lost 0 bases, the J end lost 2 bases, and 11 bases lay between the germline ends. CDR3 in DNA: TGTGCTAGTGGTTTGGTACAAGGCGGAGCCTACAATGAGCAGTTCTTC. Encoded protein: CASGLVQGGAYNEQFF.

The genes are TRBV4-3 and TRBJ2-1; 8 nucleotides match TRBD2. The CDR3 is 16 residues long. Germline trimming cut 3 bases from V and 5 bases from J; bases unmatched to any gene: 9. The germline V gene has CDR1 LGHNA and CDR2 YSLEER. The CDR3 loop reads CASSQEETSAHNEQFF. The CDR3 region has the DNA TGCGCCAGCAGCCAGGAGGAGACTAGCGCACACAATGAGCAGTTCTTC.

V is TRBV7-9 and J is TRBJ1-1, with 10 positions matching TRBD1. Germline lookup yields CDR1 SEHNR and CDR2 FQNEAQ (reference sequence). The CDR3 runs 16 residues. J was trimmed by 5 bases and V by 4 bases; bases with no gene match: 10. This chain's CDR3 is CASSSGQGVVGTEAFF. CDR3 in DNA: TGTGCCAGCAGCTCCGGACAGGGGGTAGTGGGAACTGAAGCTTTCTTT.

The rearrangement uses TRBV11-2 and TRBJ1-1; perhaps TRBD1 as D (5 bases). The CDR3 totals 15 residues. V gave up 0 bases and J gave up 7 bases, with 15 bases separating them. Germline-derived CDR1 and CDR2 are SGHAT and FQNNGV. CDR3 loop: CASSLDRGRVVEAFF. The CDR3 nucleotides are TGTGCCAGCAGCTTAGATCGCGGCAGGGTTGTTGAAGCTTTCTTT.

The chain is built from TRBV4-1 and TRBJ2-2, with D unclear. Trimming took 2 bases from V and 7 from J, leaving 11 bases between them. Germline values: CDR1 MGHRA, CDR2 YSYEKL. The CDR3 is made up of 14 amino acids. The CDR3 DNA reads as TGCGCCAGCAGCCAAAGCGAGGTGGTCGGGGAGCTGTTTTTT. This gives the protein CASSQSEVVGELFF.

The gene calls are TRBV6-4 and TRBJ2-1; tentative D call: TRBD1 (5 bases). The CDR3 runs 13 residues. Trimming took off 2 bases at V and 3 bases at J, with 5 bases between the two ends. From germline, CDR1 is MRHNA and CDR2 SNTAGT. The CDR3 loop reads CASSDDSYNEQFF. For the CDR3, the DNA is TGTGCCAGCAGTGACGACAGCTACAATGAGCAGTTCTTC.

V gene TRBV28 combines with J gene TRBJ2-7; 7 bases agree with TRBD1. The V segment lost 5 bases and the J segment 0 bases; nucleotides outside the gene matches: 4. The CDR3 length is 14 residues. Germline V lookup: CDR1 MDHEN, CDR2 SYDVKM. CDR3 in amino acids: CASSHRGISYEQYF. The CDR3 nucleotides read TGTGCCAGCAGTCACAGGGGAATCTCCTACGAGCAGTACTTC.

This chain uses TRBV19 with TRBJ1-5; perhaps TRBD1 as D (5 bases). CDR1 is LNHDA, CDR2 SQIVND, per germline (reference sequence). The length of the CDR3 is 15 residues. Trimming cost V 3 bases and J 1 base, with 10 bases left between them. This CDR3 reads CASSIGGFSNQPQHF. CDR3 DNA: TGTGCCAGTAGTATTGGGGGGTTCAGCAATCAGCCCCAGCATTTT.

The chain is built from TRBV5-6 and TRBJ2-7; D is uncertain. Germline loops: CDR1 SGHDT, CDR2 YYEEEE. V gave up 0 bases and J gave up 3 bases, with 4 bases separating them. The CDR3 is 12 amino acids. CDR3 bases: TGTGCCAGCAGCTTGGCCAGCTACGAGCAGTACTTC. Encoded protein: CASSLASYEQYF.

The chain is built from TRBV29-1 and TRBJ1-3; 10 nucleotides line up with TRBD1. The CDR3 extends over 17 amino acids. CDR1 SQVTM and CDR2 ANQGSEA come from the germline V gene. V trimming: 4 bases; J trimming: 0 bases; junction bases outside the gene matches: 9. The CDR3 is CSVVGTGAESSGNTIYF. CDR3 DNA: TGCAGCGTTGTTGGGACAGGGGCTGAGAGCTCTGGAAACACCATATATTTT.

The genes are TRBV30 and TRBJ1-2; TRBD1 matches at 8 bases. Germline V lookup: CDR1 GTSNPN, CDR2 SVGIG (reference sequence). The CDR3 spans 14 residues. V lost 2 bases to trimming and J lost 2 bases; unmatched junction nucleotides: 4. As DNA, the CDR3 is TGTGCCTGGAGTCGGGACAGGAACAACTATGGCTACACCTTC. The encoded protein is CAWSRDRNNYGYTF.